The entry below describes one TCR beta chain. The antigen remains unidentified. As to treatment: approximately 9-day PBMC culture with coronavirus spike peptide pools or control peptides (ViraFEST assay). ViraFEST stimulated the growth of antigen-specific T cells using peptide pools and subsequently profiled their TCRs by sequencing. The CDR3 contains 16 residues. Germline V gene data show CDR1 as WSHSY and CDR2 as SAAADI. Trimming took off 6 bases at V and 1 base at J, with 18 bases between the two ends. The data are from a study of vaccination and CD4 T cells after COVID-19. On the study more broadly: Everyone enrolled got two doses of BNT162b2 or mRNA-1273 vaccine. A CEFX pool, an HIV-1 Nef pool, or else no peptide went into the control cultures. The post-vaccine samples came a median around 75 days after dose two (range 14 to 241).

The study sequenced cultured CD4+ T cell DNA using the Oncomine TCR Beta short-read assay. TCRdb reanalysed the PCR reads using MiXCR and keeps one entry per CDR3 protein. The sample has around 21,000 distinct CDR3 sequences, roughly 51% seen once. V usage is TRBV10-2 and J usage is TRBJ1-1; D may be TRBD1 (6 bases). The specimen was CD4+ T cells from blood, cultured in vitro. This sequence was found in a human donor who had recovered from COVID-19. CDR3 sequence (DNA): TGCGCCAGCAGCACTAGGGGGGCGAACGGGAACACTGAAGCTTTCTTT. This encodes CASSTRGANGNTEAFF.